Presented here are 28 T cell receptor beta chains from one specimen sequenced in a study of blood T cell repertoires in COVID-19. TCRdb's copy holds only in-frame clones and misses some; the assay was immunoSEQ multiplex PCR. The repertoire holds under 250,000 clones, with 80% to 90% as singletons. Sequenced sample: peripheral blood. The origin of the receptors is a man aged 50 to 60 who had recovered from COVID-19.

The chain is built from TRBV28 and TRBJ1-5, with D maybe TRBD1 (6 bases). V lost 1 base to trimming and J lost 4 bases, with 14 bases between them. CDR3 length: 16 amino acids. Per germline, CDR1 MDHEN and CDR2 SYDVKM. CDR3 in DNA: TGTGCCAGCAGTTTATTAGGGTCAGGGGCAAATCAGCCCCAGCATTTT. Protein sequence: CASSLLGSGANQPQHF.

The chain uses TRBV3-1 (or the pseudogene TRBV3-2) and TRBJ2-7; 8 nucleotides align to TRBD2. The CDR3 has 14 residues. Per germline, CDR1 LGHDT and CDR2 YNNKEL (reference sequence). The ends lost 1 base at V and 2 bases at J; junction bases unmatched: 1. The CDR3 is CASSQAGLAYEQYF. In nucleotides, the CDR3 is TGTGCCAGCAGCCAAGCGGGACTAGCCTACGAGCAGTACTTC.

The V and J genes are TRBV10-1 and TRBJ2-1, with 7 bases identical to TRBD2. V lost 3 bases and J lost 7; bases outside the gene matches: 12. Germline V gene sequence: CDR1 WNHNN, CDR2 SYGVQD (reference sequence). The CDR3 length is 16 residues. The CDR3 loop is CASSEDHPRGSNEQFF. CDR3 nucleotide sequence: TGCGCCAGCAGTGAAGACCATCCGCGCGGGAGTAATGAGCAGTTCTTC.

The genes are TRBV27 and TRBJ2-7; weak D call: TRBD1 (6 bases). CDR1 MNHEY and CDR2 SMNVEV come from the germline V gene (reference sequence). The length of the CDR3 is 19 residues. V gave up 3 bases and J gave up 3 bases, with 27 bases separating them. The chain's CDR3 is CASSFSPMEQGRLIYEQYF. The CDR3 bases are TGTGCCAGCAGTTTTAGCCCCATGGAGCAGGGGCGCCTAATCTACGAGCAGTACTTC.

The chain carries TRBV5-1 and TRBJ1-1; D call uncertain. Germline CDR1 SGHRS, CDR2 YFSETQ. V shed 0 bases and J shed 1 base, with 13 bases lying between them. The CDR3 length is 16 residues. In DNA form, the CDR3 reads TGCGCCAGCAGCTTGGCATTGTGGGCTGGGAACACTGAAGCTTTCTTT. Its translation is CASSLALWAGNTEAFF.

The rearrangement joins TRBV6-5 to TRBJ1-5; D not certain. With 8 bases removed from V and 0 bases from J, the gap between germline ends came to 14 bases. The CDR3 spans 15 residues. Germline V gene sequence: CDR1 MNHEY, CDR2 SVGAGI. CDR3 DNA sequence: TGTGCCAGCTCGCTGTCGGCGGATAGCAATCAGCCCCAGCATTTT. Its protein product is CASSLSADSNQPQHF.

This clone was counted a few times. This chain uses TRBV5-4 with TRBJ1-2; 7 bases fit TRBD1. This CDR3 is 14 amino acids long. With 5 bases clipped from V and 4 bases from J, the junction kept 8 bases outside the gene matches. From germline, CDR1 is SGHNT and CDR2 YYREEE (reference sequence). CDR3 bases: TGTGCCAGCAGTCCCGGACAGGACGCCTATGGCTACACCTTC. It codes for CASSPGQDAYGYTF.

The J gene is TRBJ2-7, the V gene TRBV7-6; TRBD1 matches at 8 bases. CDR1 SGHVS and CDR2 FNYEAQ come from the germline V gene. V trimming: 5 bases; J trimming: 1 base; junction bases outside the gene matches: 7. This CDR3 is built from 15 residues. CDR3 DNA: TGTGCCAGCAGCCCTCGGACAGGGCAATCCTACGAGCAGTACTTC. It yields the protein CASSPRTGQSYEQYF. The variable domain in full, with the rest retrieved from reference TRBV7-6 and TRBJ2-7, is GAGVSQSPRYKVTKRGQDVALRCDPISGHVSLYWYRQALGQGPEFLTYFNYEAQQDKSGLPNDRFSAERPEGSISTLTIQRTEQRDSAMYRCASSPRTGQSYEQYFGPGTRLTVT.

The rearrangement uses TRBV29-1 and TRBJ2-7, with 7 positions matching TRBD1. The V and J ends lost 6 bases and 2 bases, in that order; junction bases with no gene match: 13. The CDR3 has 15 residues. Germline V gene lookup returns CDR1 SQVTM and CDR2 ANQGSEA. CDR3 sequence reads: CSVRGGGQDAYEQYF. CDR3 in DNA: TGCAGCGTCCGGGGCGGAGGACAGGACGCCTACGAGCAGTACTTC.

The J gene is TRBJ1-1, the V gene TRBV19, with D maybe TRBD1 (5 bases). The CDR3 has 14 amino acids. Germline loops: CDR1 LNHDA, CDR2 SQIVND (reference sequence). Trimming left V 5 bases short and J 4 bases short, with 14 bases between. The CDR3 DNA follows: TGTGCCAGTAGTCTCGCCGCCGGGGGCACTGAAGCTTTCTTT. The encoded protein is CASSLAAGGTEAFF.

The J gene is TRBJ1-5, the V gene TRBV9, with D tentatively TRBD1 (5 bases). The CDR3 is made up of 15 amino acids. Trimming took 0 bases from V and 5 from J, leaving 12 bases between them. Germline-derived CDR1 and CDR2 are SGDLS and YYNGEE. The CDR3 DNA reads as TGTGCCAGCAGCGTAGGGGTTTTAGGGGATCAGCCCCAGCATTTT. Its translation: CASSVGVLGDQPQHF.

The rearrangement uses TRBV19 and TRBJ2-7; 8 bases fit TRBD1. This CDR3 region has 15 residues. The J segment lost 1 base and the V segment lost 8 bases, leaving 10 bases of the junction unmatched. The germline V gene has CDR1 LNHDA and CDR2 SQIVND (reference sequence). CDR3 in amino acids: CASQLQGVPSYEQYF. The DNA for the CDR3 is TGTGCCAGTCAGCTACAGGGGGTTCCTTCCTACGAGCAGTACTTC.

V is TRBV27 and J is TRBJ2-7; 8 bases are a match to TRBD2. This CDR3 is built from 16 residues. Trimming removed 5 bases from V and 3 bases from J; junction bases left unmatched: 12. CDR1 is MNHEY and CDR2 is SMNVEV in the germline V gene (reference sequence). The CDR3 nucleotides are TGTGCCAGCAGTCCCCTTTCGGGAGGGCCAATCTACGAGCAGTACTTC. It specifies CASSPLSGGPIYEQYF.

The V and J genes are TRBV15 and TRBJ1-2, with D unresolved. Germline V gene data show CDR1 as LNHNV and CDR2 as YYDKDF (reference sequence). Trimming removed 3 bases at V and 6 bases at J, with 11 bases between. There are 13 residues in the CDR3. The CDR3 sequence: CATSRGLEDGYTF. CDR3 nucleotides: TGTGCCACCAGCAGGGGGTTGGAGGATGGCTACACCTTC.

The V gene is TRBV28, the J gene TRBJ2-3, with TRBD2 identical over 11 bases. CDR1 MDHEN and CDR2 SYDVKM come from the germline V gene. J lost 2 bases, V lost 8 bases, and 9 bases had no gene match. The CDR3 length is 16 residues. The CDR3 loop is CASCVDSGRVTDTQYF. The DNA for the CDR3 is TGTGCCAGCTGTGTCGATAGCGGGAGGGTCACAGATACGCAGTATTTT.

This chain links TRBV9 with TRBJ2-1; a possible D gene is TRBD1 (6 bases). Germline V gene lookup returns CDR1 SGDLS and CDR2 YYNGEE. V dropped 6 bases and J dropped 8 bases, with 21 bases sitting between them. This CDR3 comprises 15 residues. Written as DNA, the CDR3 is TGTGCCAGCACTTTAGGGGACATCCCTTCCTATGAGCAGTTCTTC. Protein: CASTLGDIPSYEQFF. The full variable domain, its missing parts supplied by reference TRBV9 and TRBJ2-1, is DSGVTQTPKHLITATGQRVTLRCSPRSGDLSVYWYQQSLDQGLQFLIQYYNGEERAKGNILERFSAQQFPDLHSELNLSSLELGDSALYFCASTLGDIPSYEQFFGPGTRLTVL.

V and J are TRBV13 and TRBJ2-1; 8 nucleotides align to TRBD2. The germline V gene encodes CDR1 PRHDT and CDR2 FYEKMQ (reference sequence). The trim removed 5 bases at V and 2 bases at J, leaving 2 bases unmatched. The CDR3 is 14 amino acids. CDR3: CASSTSGAYNEQFF. In DNA form, the CDR3 reads TGTGCCAGCAGCACTAGCGGAGCCTACAATGAGCAGTTCTTC.

V and J are TRBV12-2 and TRBJ2-7; the table assigns TRBD2, which was not confirmed against the DNA. TRBV12-2 is listed as a pseudogene. The CDR3 has 18 residues. CDR3 loop: CASRLAVTAGLGVNEQYF. The DNA for the CDR3 is TGTGCAAGTCGCTTAGCGGTCACCGCGGGACTAGGAGTAAACGAGCAGTACTTC.

V usage is TRBV28 and J usage is TRBJ1-3; the D is unclear. The germline V gene has CDR1 MDHEN and CDR2 SYDVKM. The CDR3 extends over 14 amino acids. V gave up 6 bases and J gave up 0 bases, with 9 bases separating them. This CDR3 reads CASSPLLSGNTIYF. In nucleotides, the CDR3 is TGTGCCAGCAGCCCATTACTCTCTGGAAACACCATATATTTT. Looking up the rest from reference TRBV28 and TRBJ1-3 gives the full variable domain: DVKVTQSSRYLVKRTGEKVFLECVQDMDHENMFWYRQDPGLGLRLIYFSYDVKMKEKGDIPEGYSVSREKKERFSLILESASTNQTSMYLCASSPLLSGNTIYFGEGSWLTVV.

V usage is TRBV18 and J usage is TRBJ2-1, with 9 bases aligning to TRBD2. This CDR3 has 17 amino acids. The V segment lost 2 bases and the J segment 1 base; nucleotides outside the gene matches: 6. CDR1 and CDR2 from the germline V gene are KGHSH and LQKENI. The CDR3 coding sequence is TGTGCCAGCTCACCAGGGCTAGCGGGGCGTTCCTACAATGAGCAGTTCTTC. It encodes CASSPGLAGRSYNEQFF. Full variable domain (missing parts from reference TRBV18 and TRBJ2-1): NAGVMQNPRHLVRRRGQEARLRCSPMKGHSHVYWYRQLPEEGLKFMVYLQKENIIDESGMPKERFSAEFPKEGPSILRIQQVVRGDSAAYFCASSPGLAGRSYNEQFFGPGTRLTVL.

The chain couples TRBV28 to TRBJ1-5; D is undetermined. Trimming pared 5 bases from V and 6 bases from J, leaving 17 bases between. Germline V gene data show CDR1 as MDHEN and CDR2 as SYDVKM. This CDR3 comprises 15 residues. The CDR3: CASSPIHAIGQPQHF. The CDR3 bases are TGTGCCAGCAGTCCAATTCACGCAATCGGTCAGCCCCAGCATTTT.

In regard to this clone: This sample also contains other DNA sequences that code for the same CDR3. This rearrangement joins TRBV6-5 to TRBJ2-2; the D gene is possibly TRBD1 (6 bases). The CDR3 has 14 amino acids. CDR1 MNHEY and CDR2 SVGAGI come from the germline V gene. With 5 bases removed from V and 2 bases from J, the gap between germline ends came to 9 bases. CDR3 protein: CASSTGTNTGELFF. Here the CDR3 DNA reads TGTGCCAGCAGTACCGGGACAAACACCGGGGAGCTGTTTTTT.

The chain combines TRBV27 with TRBJ2-1; TRBD2 matches 9 bases. J gave up 6 bases and V 5 bases, and 8 bases lay outside the gene matches. CDR1 is MNHEY and CDR2 is SMNVEV in the germline V gene (reference sequence). The CDR3 spans 15 residues. DNA for the CDR3: TGTGCCAGCAGTGATAGCGGGAGATACGGCAATGAGCAGTTCTTC. Amino acids: CASSDSGRYGNEQFF.

V is TRBV7-9 and J is TRBJ2-3; D might be TRBD2 (6 bases). The CDR3 extends over 15 amino acids. The V end lost 3 bases, the J end lost 2 bases, and 12 bases lay between the germline ends. Germline V lookup: CDR1 SEHNR, CDR2 FQNEAQ (reference sequence). The CDR3 here is CASSFPRGNTDTQYF. The CDR3 coding sequence is TGTGCCAGCAGCTTCCCCCGCGGGAACACAGATACGCAGTATTTT.

The chain combines TRBV11-3 with TRBJ2-2, with 10 bases matching TRBD1. Trimming took 5 bases from V and 6 from J; bases not matched to a gene: 6. CDR3 length: 15 amino acids. The germline CDR1 and CDR2 sequences are SGHNT and YENEEA. This chain's CDR3 is CASSPGQGRAGELFF. The CDR3 nucleotides read TGTGCCAGCAGCCCGGGACAGGGGAGGGCCGGGGAGCTGTTTTTT.

The count of this clone is one. The rearrangement links TRBV27 to TRBJ2-7; TRBD1 matches at 9 bases. Germline CDR1 is MNHEY and CDR2 is SMNVEV (reference sequence). The V segment lost 5 bases and the J segment 2 bases; nucleotides outside the gene matches: 4. The CDR3 loop spans 14 amino acids. The CDR3 DNA reads as TGTGCCAGCAGTCCCGGGACAGGGCCCTACGAGCAGTACTTC. Translated, it gives CASSPGTGPYEQYF.

V is TRBV3-1 (or the pseudogene TRBV3-2) and J is TRBJ2-1; the D is unclear. The germline V and J ends were trimmed by 4 bases and 0 bases, with 19 bases remaining between them. CDR1 is LGHDT, CDR2 YNNKEL, per germline (reference sequence). This CDR3 is 18 amino acids long. The CDR3 sequence: CASSPKAYSWSSYNEQFF. Written as DNA, the CDR3 is TGTGCCAGCAGCCCGAAAGCTTACTCTTGGAGCTCCTACAATGAGCAGTTCTTC.

The rearrangement joins TRBV28 to TRBJ1-2; D is unclear. From germline, CDR1 is MDHEN and CDR2 SYDVKM. V was cut by 6 bases and J by 4 bases, with 9 bases left in between. The CDR3 length is 12 residues. The CDR3 DNA is TGTGCCAGCAGCGCGTCCATCTATGGCTACACCTTC. It translates to CASSASIYGYTF.